A selection of T cell receptor beta chains follows, all from one sample in a study of blood T cell repertoires in COVID-19. The assay was immunoSEQ multiplex PCR, and TCRdb's table has in-frame clones only and misses some. The table shows some 300,000 clones, with 75% to 90% occurring only once. Sequencing was carried out using peripheral blood. The receptors were sampled from a woman in her 50s with COVID-19, enrolled during active disease. The CDR3 runs from the conserved cysteine through the conserved F or W. Fields, in order: D gene, J gene, clone size, V gene, CDR3 DNA, CDR3 protein. D genes are given only for firm matches. Clone size is shown for a subset of rows, as once, few, many or a class of expanded clone.

>TRBD1|TRBJ2-5|-|TRBV7-8
TGTGCCAGCAGCTTAGGATCTCCAGGACAGGGGGCGGGAAAGACCCAGTACTTC
CASSLGSPGQGAGKTQYF
>-|TRBJ1-2|-|TRBV19
TGTGCCACCCTTACAGGGCACTATGGCTACACCTTC
CATLTGHYGYTF
>TRBD2|TRBJ2-2|-|TRBV25-1
TGTGCCAGCAGTGATCTAGCGGGAGTCACCGGGGAGCTGTTTTTT
CASSDLAGVTGELFF
>TRBD1|TRBJ1-2|-|TRBV7-9
TGTGCCAGCAGCTATGGGACAGCCAATGGCTACACCTTC
CASSYGTANGYTF
>TRBD1|TRBJ1-2|-|TRBV27
TGTGCCAGCAGTCCCCGACAGGGGACCTCAAGCTATGGCTACACCTTC
CASSPRQGTSSYGYTF
>TRBD1|TRBJ1-6|-|TRBV27
TGTGCCAGCAGTTTTATTGCTCGGTGGACAGGTGGTTCACCCCTCCACTTT
CASSFIARWTGGSPLHF
>-|TRBJ1-5|-|TRBV6-5
TGTGCCAGCAGTTACAGGGGGACTAGCAATCAGCCCCAGCATTTT
CASSYRGTSNQPQHF
>TRBD1|TRBJ1-2|-|TRBV6-2/TRBV6-3
TGTGCCAGCAGTATCCGGACAGGTGGCTACACCTTC
CASSIRTGGYTF
>-|TRBJ1-2|-|TRBV4-1
TGCGCCAGCAGCCAAGAACCCCCTGGCAGCTATGGCTACACCTTC
CASSQEPPGSYGYTF
>-|TRBJ2-7|once|TRBV12-3/TRBV12-4
TGTGCCAGCAGCCTAGGATACTACGAGCAGTACTTC
CASSLGYYEQYF
>TRBD1|TRBJ2-7|once|TRBV28
TGTGCCAGCACCCCACCGGCGGACAGGTACTCCTACGAGCAGTACTTC
CASTPPADRYSYEQYF
>TRBD1|TRBJ1-5|-|TRBV11-2
TGTGCCAGCAGCTCCCACCCCTACAGGGGGCGAAGGAATCAGCCCCAGCATTTT
CASSSHPYRGRRNQPQHF
>TRBD2|TRBJ2-1|-|TRBV5-1
TGCGCCAGCAGAGGGACTAGCGGGAGGTTAGGTGAGCAGTTCTTC
CASRGTSGRLGEQFF
>TRBD1|TRBJ1-1|-|TRBV7-2
TGTGCCAGCAGCTTCCCCCAGGGGGCGATAGGTTACACTGAAGCTTTCTTT
CASSFPQGAIGYTEAFF
>TRBD2|TRBJ2-1|-|TRBV27
TGTGCCAGCAGTTTGAACGGACTAGCGGCCTCCCATGAGCAGTTCTTC
CASSLNGLAASHEQFF
>TRBD1|TRBJ1-6|-|TRBV13
TGTGCCAGCAGCTTAGGAGGACAGGGGGCTACGTGGAATTCACCCCTCCACTTT
CASSLGGQGATWNSPLHF
>TRBD2|TRBJ2-1|-|TRBV6-2/TRBV6-3
TGTGCCAGCAGTCAGCAGAGTGGACTAGCGGACAATGAGCAGTTCTTC
CASSQQSGLADNEQFF